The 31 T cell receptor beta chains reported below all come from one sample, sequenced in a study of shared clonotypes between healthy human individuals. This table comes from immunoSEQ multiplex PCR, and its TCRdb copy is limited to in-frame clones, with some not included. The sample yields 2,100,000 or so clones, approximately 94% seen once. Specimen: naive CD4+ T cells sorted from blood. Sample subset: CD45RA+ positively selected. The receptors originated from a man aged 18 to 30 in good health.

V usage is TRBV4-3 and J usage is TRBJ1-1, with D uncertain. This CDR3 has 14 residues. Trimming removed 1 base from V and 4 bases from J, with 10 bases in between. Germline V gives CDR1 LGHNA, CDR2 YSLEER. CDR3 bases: TGCGCCAGCAGCCAAGTTCTTCTGGGCACTGAAGCTTTCTTT. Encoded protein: CASSQVLLGTEAFF.

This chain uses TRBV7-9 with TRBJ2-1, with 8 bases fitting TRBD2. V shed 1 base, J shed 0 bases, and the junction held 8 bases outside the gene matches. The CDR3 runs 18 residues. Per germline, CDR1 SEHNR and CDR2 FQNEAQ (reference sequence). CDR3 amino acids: CASSLGLAMATSYNEQFF. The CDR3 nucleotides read TGTGCCAGCAGCTTAGGACTAGCGATGGCCACCTCCTACAATGAGCAGTTCTTC.

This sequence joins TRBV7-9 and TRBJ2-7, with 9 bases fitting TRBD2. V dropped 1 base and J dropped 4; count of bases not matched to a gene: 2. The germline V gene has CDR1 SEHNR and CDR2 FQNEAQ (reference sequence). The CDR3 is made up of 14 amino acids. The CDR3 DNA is TGTGCCAGCAGCTTAGGCGGGGGGGCGTACGAGCAGTACTTC. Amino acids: CASSLGGGAYEQYF.

Here the CDR3 reads CASRSAYQETQYF. The CDR3 region has the DNA TGTGCCAGCAGATCAGCGTACCAAGAGACCCAGTACTTC. The chain uses TRBV28 and TRBJ2-5; D gene ambiguous. V was trimmed by 6 bases and J by 0 bases, leaving 8 bases between them. Germline V gene data show CDR1 as MDHEN and CDR2 as SYDVKM. The CDR3 consists of 13 residues.

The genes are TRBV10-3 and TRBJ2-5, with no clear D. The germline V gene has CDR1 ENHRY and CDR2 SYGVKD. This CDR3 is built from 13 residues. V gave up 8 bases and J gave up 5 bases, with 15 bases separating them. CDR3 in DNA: TGTGCCATCGCCCAAGCAGCCGGGGAGACCCAGTACTTC. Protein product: CAIAQAAGETQYF.

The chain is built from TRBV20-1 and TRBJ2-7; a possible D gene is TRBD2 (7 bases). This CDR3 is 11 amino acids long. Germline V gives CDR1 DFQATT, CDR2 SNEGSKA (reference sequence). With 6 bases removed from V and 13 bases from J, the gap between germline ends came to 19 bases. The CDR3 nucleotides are TGCAGTGCCCAAGAGGGGGGGTCGAGCTACTTC. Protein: CSAQEGGSSYF.

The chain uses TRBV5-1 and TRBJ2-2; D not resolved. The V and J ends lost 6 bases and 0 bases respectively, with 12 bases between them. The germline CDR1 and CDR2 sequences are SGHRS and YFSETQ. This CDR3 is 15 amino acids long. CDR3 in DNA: TGCGCCAGCACAAGTTTAGGGTCGAACACCGGGGAGCTGTTTTTT. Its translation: CASTSLGSNTGELFF.

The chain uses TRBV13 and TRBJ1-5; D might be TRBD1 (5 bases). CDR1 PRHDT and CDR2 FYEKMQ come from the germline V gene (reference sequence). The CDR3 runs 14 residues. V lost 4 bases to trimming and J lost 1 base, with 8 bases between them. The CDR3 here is CASSSGESNQPQHF. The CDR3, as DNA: TGTGCCAGCAGCTCGGGGGAGAGCAATCAGCCCCAGCATTTT. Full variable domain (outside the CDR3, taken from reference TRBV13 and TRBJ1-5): AAGVIQSPRHLIKEKRETATLKCYPIPRHDTVYWYQQGPGQDPQFLISFYEKMQSDKGSIPDRFSAQQFSDYHSELNMSSLELGDSALYFCASSSGESNQPQHFGDGTRLSIL.

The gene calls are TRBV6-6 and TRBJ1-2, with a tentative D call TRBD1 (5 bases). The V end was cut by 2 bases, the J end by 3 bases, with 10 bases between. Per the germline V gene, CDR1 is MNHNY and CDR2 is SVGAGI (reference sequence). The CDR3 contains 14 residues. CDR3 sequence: CASSYGDEDYGYTF. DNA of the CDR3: TGTGCCAGCAGTTACGGGGACGAAGACTATGGCTACACCTTC.

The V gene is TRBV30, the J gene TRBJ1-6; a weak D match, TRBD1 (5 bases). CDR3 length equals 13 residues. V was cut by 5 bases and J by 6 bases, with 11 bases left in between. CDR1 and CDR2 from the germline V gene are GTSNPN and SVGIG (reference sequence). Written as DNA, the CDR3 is TGTGCCTGGGGAGAACAGGTTAATTCACCCCTCCACTTT. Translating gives CAWGEQVNSPLHF.

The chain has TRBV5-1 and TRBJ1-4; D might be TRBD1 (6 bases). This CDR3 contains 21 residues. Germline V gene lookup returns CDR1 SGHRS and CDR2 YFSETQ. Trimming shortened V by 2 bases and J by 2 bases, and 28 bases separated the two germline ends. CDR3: CASSFIPGPTGPGSTNEKLFF. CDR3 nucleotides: TGCGCCAGCAGCTTTATACCCGGGCCGACAGGACCAGGTTCCACTAATGAAAAACTGTTTTTT.

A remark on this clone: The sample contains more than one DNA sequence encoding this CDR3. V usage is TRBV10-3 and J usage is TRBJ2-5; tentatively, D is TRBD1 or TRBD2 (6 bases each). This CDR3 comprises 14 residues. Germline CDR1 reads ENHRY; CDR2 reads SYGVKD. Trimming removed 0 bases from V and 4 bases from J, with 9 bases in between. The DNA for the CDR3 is TGTGCCATCAGTGAGTCAGGAGGGGGAGAGACCCAGTACTTC. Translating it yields CAISESGGGETQYF.

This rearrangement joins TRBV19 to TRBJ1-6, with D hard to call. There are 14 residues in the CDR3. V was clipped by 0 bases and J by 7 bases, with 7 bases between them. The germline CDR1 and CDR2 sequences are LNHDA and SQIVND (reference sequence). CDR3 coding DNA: TGTGCCAGTAGTATAGATCGAGACAATTCACCCCTCCACTTT. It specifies CASSIDRDNSPLHF.

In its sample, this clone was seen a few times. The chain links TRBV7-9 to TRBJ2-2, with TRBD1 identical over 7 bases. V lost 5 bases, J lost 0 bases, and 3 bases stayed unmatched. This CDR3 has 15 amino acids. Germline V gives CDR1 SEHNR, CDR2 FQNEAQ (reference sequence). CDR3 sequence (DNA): TGTGCCAGCAGCCAGGGACAGACGAACACCGGGGAGCTGTTTTTT. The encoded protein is CASSQGQTNTGELFF.

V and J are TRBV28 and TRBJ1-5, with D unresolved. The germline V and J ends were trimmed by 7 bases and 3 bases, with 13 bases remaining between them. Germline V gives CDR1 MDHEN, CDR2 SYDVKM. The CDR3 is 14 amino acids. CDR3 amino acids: CASNDRAHNQPQHF. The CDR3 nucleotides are TGTGCCAGCAATGACCGGGCGCACAATCAGCCCCAGCATTTT.

The CDR3 is CASSDAHSNQPQHF. In DNA form, the CDR3 reads TGTGCCAGCAGTGACGCCCATAGCAATCAGCCCCAGCATTTT. The chain uses TRBV2 and TRBJ1-5; D is uncertain. Per germline, CDR1 SNHLY and CDR2 FYNNEI. V was pared by 3 bases and J by 0 bases, with 6 bases between. CDR3 length: 14 residues.

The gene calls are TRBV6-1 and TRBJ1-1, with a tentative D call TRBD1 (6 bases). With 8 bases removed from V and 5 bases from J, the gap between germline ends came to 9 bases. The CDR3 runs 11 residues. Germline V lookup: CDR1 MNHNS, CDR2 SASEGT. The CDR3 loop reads CASGGQTEAFF. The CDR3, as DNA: TGTGCCAGCGGAGGACAGACTGAAGCTTTCTTT.

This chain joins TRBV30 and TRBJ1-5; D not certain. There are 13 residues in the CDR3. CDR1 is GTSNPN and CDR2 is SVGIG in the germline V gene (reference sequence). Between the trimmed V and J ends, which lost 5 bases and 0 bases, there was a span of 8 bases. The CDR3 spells CAWQSDSNQPQHF. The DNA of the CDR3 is TGTGCCTGGCAGTCCGATAGCAATCAGCCCCAGCATTTT.

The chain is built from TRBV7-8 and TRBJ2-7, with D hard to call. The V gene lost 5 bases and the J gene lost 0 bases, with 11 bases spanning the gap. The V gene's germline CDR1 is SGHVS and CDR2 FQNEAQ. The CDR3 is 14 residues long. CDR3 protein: CASSQTSSSYEQYF. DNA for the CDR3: TGTGCCAGCAGCCAAACTTCTAGCTCCTACGAGCAGTACTTC.

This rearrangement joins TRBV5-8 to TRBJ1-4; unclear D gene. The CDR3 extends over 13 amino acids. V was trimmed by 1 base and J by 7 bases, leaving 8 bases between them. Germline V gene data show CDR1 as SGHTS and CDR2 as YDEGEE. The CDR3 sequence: CASSLRESEKLFF. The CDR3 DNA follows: TGTGCCAGCAGCTTGAGGGAGTCTGAAAAACTGTTTTTT.

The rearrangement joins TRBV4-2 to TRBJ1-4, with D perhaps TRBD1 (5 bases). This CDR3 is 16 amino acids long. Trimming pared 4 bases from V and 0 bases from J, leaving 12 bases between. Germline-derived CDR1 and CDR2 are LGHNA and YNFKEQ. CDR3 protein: CASSLHGGPTNEKLFF. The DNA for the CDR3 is TGTGCCAGCAGCCTTCACGGGGGACCAACTAATGAAAAACTGTTTTTT.

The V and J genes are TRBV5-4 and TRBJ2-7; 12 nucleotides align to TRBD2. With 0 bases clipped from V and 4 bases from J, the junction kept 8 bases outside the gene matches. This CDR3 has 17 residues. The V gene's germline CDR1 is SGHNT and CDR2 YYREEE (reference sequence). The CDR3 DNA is TGTGCCAGCAGCTTGGGGCTAGCGGGAGGGCCTGGGTACGAGCAGTACTTC. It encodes CASSLGLAGGPGYEQYF.

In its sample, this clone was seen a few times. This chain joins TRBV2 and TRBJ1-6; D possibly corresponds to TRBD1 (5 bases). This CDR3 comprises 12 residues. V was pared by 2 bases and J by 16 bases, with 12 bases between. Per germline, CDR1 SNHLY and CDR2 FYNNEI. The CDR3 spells CASSERGVVLHF. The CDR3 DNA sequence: TGTGCCAGCAGTGAAAGAGGGGTCGTGCTCCACTTT.

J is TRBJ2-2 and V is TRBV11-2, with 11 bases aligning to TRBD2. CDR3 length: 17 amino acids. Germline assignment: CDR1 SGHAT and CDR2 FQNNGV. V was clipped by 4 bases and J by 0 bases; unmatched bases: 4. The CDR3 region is CASSSPGLAANTGELFF. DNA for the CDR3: TGTGCCAGCAGCTCCCCGGGACTAGCGGCGAACACCGGGGAGCTGTTTTTT.

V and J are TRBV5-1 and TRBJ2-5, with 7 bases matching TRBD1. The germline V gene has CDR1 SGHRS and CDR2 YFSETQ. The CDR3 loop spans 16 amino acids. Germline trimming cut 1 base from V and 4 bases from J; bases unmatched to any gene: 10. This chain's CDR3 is CASSLSGGQAGETQYF. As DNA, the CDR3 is TGCGCCAGCAGCTTGTCGGGTGGACAGGCGGGAGAGACCCAGTACTTC.

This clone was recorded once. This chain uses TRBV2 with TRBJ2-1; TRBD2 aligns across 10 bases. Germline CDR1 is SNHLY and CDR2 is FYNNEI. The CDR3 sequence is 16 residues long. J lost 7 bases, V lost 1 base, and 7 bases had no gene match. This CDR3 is CASSEESSGSFNEQFF. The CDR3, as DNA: TGTGCCAGCAGTGAAGAATCTAGCGGGAGTTTTAATGAGCAGTTCTTC.

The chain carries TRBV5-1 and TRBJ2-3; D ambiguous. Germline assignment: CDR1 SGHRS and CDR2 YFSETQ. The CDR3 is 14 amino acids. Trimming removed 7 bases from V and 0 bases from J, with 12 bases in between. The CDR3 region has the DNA TGCGCCAGCGGCGGCAGCGTTAGCACAGATACGCAGTATTTT. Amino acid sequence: CASGGSVSTDTQYF.

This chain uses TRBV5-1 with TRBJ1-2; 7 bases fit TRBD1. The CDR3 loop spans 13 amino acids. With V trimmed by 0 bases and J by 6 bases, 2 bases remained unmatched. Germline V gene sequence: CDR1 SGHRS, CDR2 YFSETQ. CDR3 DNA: TGCGCCAGCAGCTTGGAACAGGGGCATGGCTACACCTTC. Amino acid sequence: CASSLEQGHGYTF.

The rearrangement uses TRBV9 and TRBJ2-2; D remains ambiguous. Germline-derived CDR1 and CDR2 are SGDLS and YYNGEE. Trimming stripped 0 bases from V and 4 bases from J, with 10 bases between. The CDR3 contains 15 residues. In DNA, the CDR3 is TGTGCCAGCAGCGTAGCCGACTTTGTCACCGGGGAGCTGTTTTTT. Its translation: CASSVADFVTGELFF. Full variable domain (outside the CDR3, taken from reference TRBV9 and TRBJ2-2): DSGVTQTPKHLITATGQRVTLRCSPRSGDLSVYWYQQSLDQGLQFLIQYYNGEERAKGNILERFSAQQFPDLHSELNLSSLELGDSALYFCASSVADFVTGELFFGEGSRLTVL.

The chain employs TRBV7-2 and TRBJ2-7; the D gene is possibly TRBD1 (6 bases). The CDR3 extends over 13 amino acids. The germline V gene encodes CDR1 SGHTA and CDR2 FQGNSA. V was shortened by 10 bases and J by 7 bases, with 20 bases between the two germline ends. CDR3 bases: TGTGCCACCTCCGGGACATACTACCTTGAGCAGTACTTC. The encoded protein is CATSGTYYLEQYF.

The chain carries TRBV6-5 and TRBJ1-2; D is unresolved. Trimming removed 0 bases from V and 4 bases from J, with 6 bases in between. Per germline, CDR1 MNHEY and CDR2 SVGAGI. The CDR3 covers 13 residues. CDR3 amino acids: CASSYSHSYGYTF. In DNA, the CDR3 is TGTGCCAGCAGTTACTCGCACAGCTATGGCTACACCTTC.